These 16 T cell receptor beta chains were sequenced from one sample in a study of T cell responses to AZD1222 COVID-19 vaccine. Data came from immunoSEQ multiplex PCR; TCRdb stores just in-frame clones and leaves some out. The sample carries approximately 130,000 clones, roughly 87% recorded once. Sequencing was performed on peripheral blood, taken 28 days after the second AZD1222 dose. Receptor source: an adult who received the AZD1222 COVID-19 vaccine.

The rearrangement links TRBV6-1 to TRBJ1-5, with TRBD1 matching over 7 bases. The germline gives CDR1 MNHNS, CDR2 SASEGT. J was trimmed by 3 bases and V by 4 bases; bases with no gene match: 9. This CDR3 has 16 amino acids. CDR3 amino acids: CASSAIRTGLNQPQHF. DNA for the CDR3: TGTGCCAGCAGTGCTATCCGGACAGGACTCAATCAGCCCCAGCATTTT.

This rearrangement joins TRBV10-3 to TRBJ1-3; TRBD1 agrees at 9 bases. Trimming removed 4 bases from V and 2 bases from J; junction bases left unmatched: 0. In germline, CDR1 is ENHRY, CDR2 SYGVKD. The CDR3 has 14 residues. CDR3 nucleotide sequence: TGTGCCATCAGTGGGACAGGGGCTGGAAACACCATATATTTT. It translates to CAISGTGAGNTIYF.

The chain joins TRBV9 to TRBJ2-3, with D perhaps TRBD2 (5 bases). Germline CDR1 reads SGDLS; CDR2 reads YYNGEE. The CDR3 runs 16 residues. V gave up 0 bases and J gave up 2 bases, with 13 bases separating them. The CDR3 nucleotides read TGTGCCAGCAGCGTAGCTCCAGCGGCGGTCACAGATACGCAGTATTTT. Residues: CASSVAPAAVTDTQYF. Full variable domain (outside the CDR3, taken from reference TRBV9 and TRBJ2-3): DSGVTQTPKHLITATGQRVTLRCSPRSGDLSVYWYQQSLDQGLQFLIQYYNGEERAKGNILERFSAQQFPDLHSELNLSSLELGDSALYFCASSVAPAAVTDTQYFGPGTRLTVL.

V gene TRBV5-8 combines with J gene TRBJ1-1; no definite D call. V was trimmed by 1 base and J by 3 bases, leaving 10 bases between them. The CDR3 extends over 14 amino acids. CDR1 and CDR2 from the germline V gene are SGHTS and YDEGEE. The CDR3 here is CASSLFGRYTEAFF. DNA for the CDR3: TGTGCCAGCAGCTTGTTCGGAAGATACACTGAAGCTTTCTTT. Using reference TRBV5-8 and TRBJ1-1 for the parts outside the CDR3, the full variable domain is EAGVTQSPTHLIKTRGQQATLRCSPISGHTSVYWYQQALGLGLQFLLWYDEGEERNRGNFPPRFSGRQFPNYSSELNVNALELEDSALYLCASSLFGRYTEAFFGQGTRLTVV.

The V and J genes are TRBV7-6 and TRBJ2-3, with 11 bases that match TRBD2. Trimming took 4 bases from V and 1 from J; bases not matched to a gene: 4. Germline V lookup: CDR1 SGHVS, CDR2 FNYEAQ. This CDR3 is 16 amino acids long. The DNA for the CDR3 is TGTGCCAGCAGCTCACTAGCGGGAGTTGGCACAGATACGCAGTATTTT. This gives the protein CASSSLAGVGTDTQYF.

This sequence joins TRBV6-5 and TRBJ2-2, with 12 bases aligning to TRBD2. Germline CDR1 is MNHEY and CDR2 is SVGAGI. This CDR3 contains 15 residues. V shed 4 bases, J shed 7 bases, and the junction held 4 bases outside the gene matches. CDR3 amino acids: CASSSTSGRSGELFF. CDR3 bases: TGTGCCAGCAGTTCGACTAGCGGGAGAAGCGGGGAGCTGTTTTTT.

The chain joins TRBV5-6 to TRBJ2-2; 8 bases line up with TRBD1. V shed 2 bases and J 3 bases; nucleotides not matched to a gene: 6. The CDR3 is made up of 16 amino acids. Germline CDR1 and CDR2: SGHDT and YYEEEE. The CDR3 DNA reads TGTGCCAGCAGCTTCGACAGGGGAGCGGACACCGGGGAGCTGTTTTTT. Its translation: CASSFDRGADTGELFF.

The chain combines TRBV18 with TRBJ1-3, with D unresolved. The V gene's germline CDR1 is KGHSH and CDR2 LQKENI. The CDR3 contains 14 residues. The ends were cut back, 2 bases at V and 0 bases at J, with 5 bases in the middle. The CDR3 bases are TGTGCCAGCTCACCAGGGCGCTCTGGAAACACCATATATTTT. Translation: CASSPGRSGNTIYF.

This clone was seen a single time. The chain employs TRBV24-1 and TRBJ2-3, with D possibly called TRBD1 or TRBD2 (5 bases each). CDR3 length: 13 amino acids. CDR1 and CDR2 from the germline V gene are KGHDR and SFDVKD. Deletions cut 5 bases from V and 6 bases from J, with 11 bases between. This CDR3 is CATSAGPADTQYF. CDR3 bases: TGTGCCACCAGTGCGGGACCCGCTGATACGCAGTATTTT.

CDR3 in amino acids: CASSLSPTGAGGYTF. The CDR3, as DNA: TGTGCCAGCAGCTTATCCCCGACAGGAGCGGGCGGCTACACCTTC. The chain links TRBV7-8 to TRBJ1-2; weak D call: TRBD1 (6 bases). V was pared by 2 bases and J by 8 bases, with 18 bases between. The CDR3 is 15 residues long. Germline CDR1 reads SGHVS; CDR2 reads FQNEAQ.

The chain carries TRBV10-3 and TRBJ2-1, with 10 bases lining up with TRBD2. Trimming took 9 bases from V and 5 from J; bases not matched to a gene: 7. Germline-derived CDR1 and CDR2 are ENHRY and SYGVKD. The length of the CDR3 is 14 residues. The DNA of the CDR3 is TGTGCCATTAGCCCGGGACTAGCGAACAATGAGCAGTTCTTC. As protein: CAISPGLANNEQFF.

DNA of the CDR3: TGTGCCAGTACCACGACCGGCCCCGGGGCCAACGTCCTGACTTTC. Translating gives CASTTTGPGANVLTF. The chain recombines TRBV19 with TRBJ2-6, with D unresolved. Trimming took off 7 bases at V and 4 bases at J, with 14 bases between the two ends. CDR3 length: 15 amino acids. The germline V gene encodes CDR1 LNHDA and CDR2 SQIVND (reference sequence).

This chain links TRBV7-2 with TRBJ1-2; no clear D. Trimming left V 1 base short and J 0 bases short, with 12 bases between. The CDR3 is 16 residues long. The V gene's germline CDR1 is SGHTA and CDR2 FQGNSA. The CDR3 here is CASSLEARWTNYGYTF. The CDR3 DNA reads TGTGCCAGCAGCTTAGAGGCGAGGTGGACTAACTATGGCTACACCTTC.

The chain combines TRBV27 with TRBJ1-3, with D uncertain. Germline V CDR1 and CDR2: MNHEY, SMNVEV (reference sequence). The CDR3 has 13 residues. The V gene lost 6 bases and the J gene lost 0 bases, with 6 bases spanning the gap. The DNA of the CDR3 is TGTGCCAGCAGGCAGAGCTCTGGAAACACCATATATTTT. Its translation is CASRQSSGNTIYF.

The chain has TRBV3-1 (or the pseudogene TRBV3-2) and TRBJ1-2; a possible D gene is TRBD1 (6 bases). V was cut by 4 bases and J by 0 bases, with 15 bases left in between. Germline V CDR1 and CDR2: LGHDT, YNNKEL (reference sequence). The CDR3 consists of 16 residues. The CDR3 sequence is CASSPPIRGPNYGYTF. CDR3 DNA: TGTGCCAGCAGCCCCCCTATTCGGGGGCCTAACTATGGCTACACCTTC.

V is TRBV12-3 or TRBV12-4 and J is TRBJ1-1; no clear D. The V end was cut by 3 bases, the J end by 8 bases, with 10 bases between. This CDR3 comprises 12 residues. The CDR3 protein is CASSFFRSEAFF. The CDR3 DNA reads as TGTGCCAGCAGTTTTTTCAGATCCGAAGCTTTCTTT.